Shown below are 8 T cell receptor beta chains from a single sample sequenced in a study of spatial heterogeneity in lung cancer. The sample's time point: sample taken at primary tumor resection. Sequencing was performed on whole RNA extracted from tumor and nontumor lung tissue, or from frozen PBMC, and the material was left unsorted. TCRdb used MiXCR to reprocess the 5' RACE reads, holding one entry per CDR3 protein. The sample records over 14,000 distinct CDR3 sequences, roughly a tenth being singletons. The source was PBMCs, collected at surgery. The receptors originated from a female donor with early-stage non-small cell lung cancer.

The chain links TRBV7-2 to TRBJ2-3, with TRBD2 matching 9 bases. The V segment lost 2 bases and the J segment 0 bases; nucleotides outside the gene matches: 9. The length of the CDR3 is 18 residues. The germline gives CDR1 SGHTA, CDR2 FQGNSA. As DNA, the CDR3 is TGTGCCAGCAGCTTAAGTCGCGGGGGGGGATATAGCACAGATACGCAGTATTTT. It translates to CASSLSRGGGYSTDTQYF.

The chain employs TRBV20-1 and TRBJ2-4; D gene uncertain. Germline V CDR1 and CDR2: DFQATT, SNEGSKA (reference sequence). The CDR3 is 13 residues long. Trimming stripped 4 bases from V and 7 bases from J, with 14 bases between. The CDR3 bases are TGCAGTGCTAAGGTTCCTGGTGTTAACATTCAGTACTTC. Residues: CSAKVPGVNIQYF.

The V and J genes are TRBV11-3 and TRBJ2-1, with 8 bases aligning to TRBD2. With 1 base clipped from V and 6 bases from J, the junction kept 5 bases outside the gene matches. The CDR3 has 15 residues. From germline, CDR1 is SGHNT and CDR2 YENEEA. CDR3 amino acids: CASSLGAGVGNEQFF. The CDR3 nucleotides read TGTGCCAGCAGCTTAGGAGCGGGGGTAGGCAATGAGCAGTTCTTC.

V is TRBV2 and J is TRBJ2-7, with a tentative D call TRBD1 (6 bases). V was shortened by 5 bases and J by 1 base, with 12 bases between the two germline ends. The CDR3 sequence is 14 residues long. CDR1 and CDR2 (germline): SNHLY, FYNNEI. CDR3 coding DNA: TGTGCCAGCAGTAACAGGGATGCTTCCTACGAGCAGTACTTC. Protein product: CASSNRDASYEQYF. Variable domain in full (rest from reference TRBV2 and TRBJ2-7): EPEVTQTPSHQVTQMGQEVILRCVPISNHLYFYWYRQILGQKVEFLVSFYNNEISEKSEIFDDQFSVERPDGSNFTLKIRSTKLEDSAMYFCASSNRDASYEQYFGPGTRLTVT.

By sample fraction, this clonotype is medium-sized. V gene TRBV6-6 combines with J gene TRBJ2-5; 10 nucleotides line up with TRBD2. CDR3 length equals 14 residues. Unmatched junction bases numbered 11, after V lost 7 bases and J lost 9 bases. The V gene's germline CDR1 is MNHNY and CDR2 SVGAGI (reference sequence). This chain's CDR3 is CASNERGGQSAQYF. CDR3 DNA sequence: TGTGCCAGCAATGAGCGGGGGGGTCAATCGGCCCAGTACTTC.

This clonotype was seen many times. The chain employs TRBV11-2 and TRBJ2-2, with 9 bases fitting TRBD1. Germline V lookup: CDR1 SGHAT, CDR2 FQNNGV. The CDR3 has 15 residues. The V gene end was trimmed by 5 bases and the J gene end by 5 bases; junction bases not matched to a gene: 6. DNA of the CDR3: TGTGCCAGCAGCGCAACAGGGGGCAGGACCGGGGAGCTGTTTTTT. It yields the protein CASSATGGRTGELFF. Complete variable domain (other parts from reference TRBV11-2 and TRBJ2-2): EAGVAQSPRYKIIEKRQSVAFWCNPISGHATLYWYQQILGQGPKLLIQFQNNGVVDDSQLPKDRFSAERLKGVDSTLKIQPAKLEDSAVYLCASSATGGRTGELFFGEGSRLTVL.

In this sample, this clonotype turned up many times. The chain has TRBV3-1 and TRBJ2-5, with 13 positions matching TRBD2. Germline-derived CDR1 and CDR2 are LGHDT and YNNKEL (reference sequence). The CDR3 is 19 amino acids. V gave up 0 bases and J gave up 0 bases; unmatched junction bases: 7. CDR3 sequence: CASSQDGLAGAMYQETQYF. CDR3 sequence (DNA): TGTGCCAGCAGCCAAGATGGACTAGCGGGGGCCATGTACCAAGAGACCCAGTACTTC.

V usage is TRBV20-1 and J usage is TRBJ2-7, with D tentatively TRBD2 (5 bases). Germline assignment: CDR1 DFQATT and CDR2 SNEGSKA (reference sequence). The CDR3 sequence is 12 residues long. V lost 3 bases, J lost 5 bases, and 11 bases lay in between. The CDR3 is CSASNLADEQYF. CDR3 in DNA: TGCAGTGCTAGCAACCTAGCTGACGAGCAGTACTTC.